These 21 T cell receptor beta chains originate from one sample sequenced in a study of long-term antiretroviral therapy in people with HIV. Survey-level immunoSEQ v3.0 assays were run. Some clones are missing from TCRdb's copy, which holds only in-frame ones; the method was immunoSEQ multiplex PCR. The sample has 20,000 to 25,000 clones, approximately 83% seen once. The sequencing used unsorted PBMCs, collected 1.2 years after starting antiretroviral therapy. The receptor set was obtained from a woman aged 40 to 50 with HIV.

The chain couples TRBV5-1 to TRBJ1-1, with D unclear. The CDR3 loop spans 14 amino acids. Germline CDR1 and CDR2: SGHRS and YFSETQ. Trimming took off 0 bases at V and 1 base at J, with 7 bases between the two ends. The CDR3 bases are TGCGCCAGCAGCTTGGCCTGGGGGAACACTGAAGCTTTCTTT. This encodes CASSLAWGNTEAFF.

The rearrangement links TRBV7-9 to TRBJ1-1; the D gene is possibly TRBD1 (5 bases). This CDR3 has 14 amino acids. CDR1 and CDR2 from the germline V gene are SEHNR and FQNEAQ (reference sequence). The V end lost 3 bases, the J end lost 6 bases, and 14 bases lay between the germline ends. This CDR3 is CASSLGRGTPEAFF. DNA of the CDR3: TGTGCCAGCAGCTTGGGTAGGGGCACCCCTGAAGCTTTCTTT.

The chain recombines TRBV7-9 with TRBJ2-7; 9 positions agree with TRBD1. CDR1 is SEHNR, CDR2 FQNEAQ, per germline (reference sequence). Losses at the gene ends were 3 bases for V and 5 bases for J; bases not matched to a gene: 5. This CDR3 region has 14 residues. The CDR3 protein is CASSLGQGSDEQYF. CDR3 nucleotides: TGTGCCAGCAGCTTGGGACAGGGTTCCGACGAGCAGTACTTC.

The V gene is TRBV5-6, the J gene TRBJ1-3; D is unclear. This CDR3 is 14 amino acids long. CDR1 and CDR2 (germline): SGHDT, YYEEEE. V lost 4 bases, J lost 1 base, and 9 bases lay in between. The CDR3, as DNA: TGTGCCAGCAGCGGGATGGAATCTGGAAACACCATATATTTT. This codes for CASSGMESGNTIYF.

The gene calls are TRBV7-3 and TRBJ2-3; unclear D gene. This CDR3 has 16 amino acids. The ends were cut back, 1 base at V and 0 bases at J, with 11 bases in the middle. CDR1 is SGHTA and CDR2 is FQGTGA in the germline V gene. The CDR3 is CASSLIGLSSTDTQYF. CDR3 DNA: TGTGCCAGCAGCTTAATAGGGTTGTCAAGCACAGATACGCAGTATTTT.

This clone appeared a few times. The V call is TRBV5-8, the J call TRBJ2-2; a weak D match, TRBD1 (6 bases). The CDR3 contains 13 residues. Germline V gene data show CDR1 as SGHTS and CDR2 as YDEGEE. V lost 5 bases to trimming and J lost 3 bases, with 8 bases between them. CDR3 amino acids: CASRWTDTGELFF. CDR3 DNA: TGTGCCAGCAGGTGGACAGACACCGGGGAGCTGTTTTTT.

V usage is TRBV7-9 and J usage is TRBJ2-1; the match to TRBD2 covers 8 bases. This CDR3 comprises 15 residues. Germline V gene lookup returns CDR1 SEHNR and CDR2 FQNEAQ (reference sequence). Trimming at V came to 1 base and at J to 5 bases, leaving 4 bases not matched to a gene. This CDR3 is CASSLELAADNEQFF. Here the CDR3 DNA reads TGTGCCAGCAGCTTAGAACTAGCGGCCGACAATGAGCAGTTCTTC.

V usage is TRBV18 and J usage is TRBJ2-7, with unresolved D. The length of the CDR3 is 13 residues. Germline V gene lookup returns CDR1 KGHSH and CDR2 LQKENI. Between the trimmed V and J ends, which lost 3 bases and 5 bases, there was a span of 11 bases. The CDR3 nucleotides read TGTGCCAGCTCACCGGGCCCAAGGGACGAGCAGTACTTC. Protein: CASSPGPRDEQYF. Drawing the rest from reference TRBV18 and TRBJ2-7, the complete variable domain is NAGVMQNPRHLVRRRGQEARLRCSPMKGHSHVYWYRQLPEEGLKFMVYLQKENIIDESGMPKERFSAEFPKEGPSILRIQQVVRGDSAAYFCASSPGPRDEQYFGPGTRLTVT.

The genes are TRBV11-2 and TRBJ2-7; possibly TRBD1 for D (6 bases). Trimming pared 4 bases from V and 6 bases from J, leaving 7 bases between. CDR1 and CDR2 (germline): SGHAT, FQNNGV. This CDR3 comprises 11 residues. The CDR3, as DNA: TGTGCCAGCAGCTCCAGGGGCGAGCAGTACTTC. It encodes CASSSRGEQYF.

This chain links TRBV18 with TRBJ2-1, with a tentative D call TRBD2 (7 bases). Per germline, CDR1 KGHSH and CDR2 LQKENI. The V end was cut by 3 bases, the J end by 6 bases, with 12 bases between. The CDR3 covers 14 residues. The CDR3 nucleotides are TGTGCCAGCTCACCCCCGGGGGGCGGCAATGAGCAGTTCTTC. It translates to CASSPPGGGNEQFF.

The table lists this clone with a count of one. This chain links TRBV10-3 with TRBJ1-1; the D gene is possibly TRBD1 (5 bases). This CDR3 contains 13 residues. Germline values: CDR1 ENHRY, CDR2 SYGVKD. V gave up 2 bases and J gave up 7 bases, with 11 bases separating them. This CDR3 reads CAISEGQGVEAFF. The CDR3 coding sequence is TGTGCCATCAGTGAGGGGCAGGGAGTTGAAGCTTTCTTT.

This clone was found a few times. The V and J genes are TRBV10-3 and TRBJ1-2, with a tentative D call TRBD1 (6 bases). Trimming pared 1 base from V and 8 bases from J, leaving 14 bases between. The CDR3 is made up of 14 amino acids. Per the germline V gene, CDR1 is ENHRY and CDR2 is SYGVKD. The DNA of the CDR3 is TGTGCCATCAGTGAGTTCACAGGGTTTTACGGCTACACCTTC. Translated: CAISEFTGFYGYTF.

The chain joins TRBV19 to TRBJ2-7; 14 bases match TRBD2. J lost 4 bases, V lost 6 bases, and 5 bases had no gene match. From germline, CDR1 is LNHDA and CDR2 SQIVND (reference sequence). CDR3 size: 15 residues. CDR3: CASSLRLAGGYEQYF. In DNA, the CDR3 is TGTGCCAGTAGCCTCAGACTAGCGGGAGGGTACGAGCAGTACTTC.

The rearrangement joins TRBV18 to TRBJ2-2, with D perhaps matching TRBD2 (5 bases). Trimming shortened V by 3 bases and J by 0 bases, and 8 bases separated the two germline ends. The CDR3 is made up of 15 amino acids. CDR1 and CDR2 from the germline V gene are KGHSH and LQKENI. In nucleotides, the CDR3 is TGTGCCAGCTCACCTTATAGCGCGAACACCGGGGAGCTGTTTTTT. Its protein is CASSPYSANTGELFF.

This clone came up once. J is TRBJ2-7 and V is TRBV7-8, with 9 nucleotides matching TRBD1. The CDR3 runs to 16 residues. V shed 1 base and J 6 bases; nucleotides not matched to a gene: 10. Germline V gene lookup returns CDR1 SGHVS and CDR2 FQNEAQ. In DNA form, the CDR3 reads TGTGCCAGCAGCTTAGTGGCTCGGACAGGGGCCTCCGAGCAGTACTTC. It specifies CASSLVARTGASEQYF. The whole variable domain, filled in from reference TRBV7-8 and TRBJ2-7, reads GAGVSQSPRYKVAKRGQDVALRCDPISGHVSLFWYQQALGQGPEFLTYFQNEAQLDKSGLPSDRFFAERPEGSVSTLKIQRTQQEDSAVYLCASSLVARTGASEQYFGPGTRLTVT.

The chain uses TRBV7-2 and TRBJ1-3, with D possibly matching TRBD1 (5 bases). This CDR3 contains 16 residues. From germline, CDR1 is SGHTA and CDR2 FQGNSA. Deletions cut 3 bases from V and 0 bases from J, with 12 bases between. The CDR3 DNA is TGTGCCAGCAGCTTGAGTCCCGGGGCCTCTGGAAACACCATATATTTT. Its translation is CASSLSPGASGNTIYF.

This rearrangement joins TRBV19 to TRBJ2-7, with D maybe TRBD1 (6 bases). Trimming pared 1 base from V and 3 bases from J, leaving 10 bases between. The CDR3 contains 14 residues. CDR1 is LNHDA, CDR2 SQIVND, per germline (reference sequence). The chain's CDR3 is CASSIGPQGYEQYF. The CDR3 coding sequence is TGTGCCAGTAGTATAGGCCCACAGGGCTACGAGCAGTACTTC. Combining the CDR3 with reference TRBV19 and TRBJ2-7 gives the whole variable domain DGGITQSPKYLFRKEGQNVTLSCEQNLNHDAMYWYRQDPGQGLRLIYYSQIVNDFQKGDIAEGYSVSREKKESFPLTVTSAQKNPTAFYLCASSIGPQGYEQYFGPGTRLTVT.

This chain connects TRBV11-2 to TRBJ2-1; no reliable D call. The V end lost 1 base, the J end lost 0 bases, and 13 bases lay between the germline ends. The CDR3 consists of 17 residues. Germline V gene lookup returns CDR1 SGHAT and CDR2 FQNNGV. The CDR3 loop reads CASSLVSELSSYNEQFF. The CDR3 region has the DNA TGTGCCAGCAGCTTAGTCTCGGAGCTGAGCTCCTACAATGAGCAGTTCTTC.

The chain carries TRBV28 and TRBJ2-5, with 9 bases fitting TRBD2. This CDR3 comprises 15 residues. In germline, CDR1 is MDHEN, CDR2 SYDVKM. Unmatched junction bases numbered 10, after V lost 4 bases and J lost 7 bases. In DNA form, the CDR3 reads TGTGCCAGCAGTTCGGCCGGGACTAGCATATGGACCCAGTACTTC. The encoded protein is CASSSAGTSIWTQYF.

V usage is TRBV7-2 and J usage is TRBJ2-1; TRBD2 aligns across 7 bases. Germline loops: CDR1 SGHTA, CDR2 FQGNSA. The V gene end was trimmed by 3 bases and the J gene end by 8 bases; junction bases not matched to a gene: 13. The CDR3 totals 16 residues. The CDR3 here is CASSFRDYGSGDEQFF. In DNA form, the CDR3 reads TGTGCCAGCAGCTTCCGGGACTATGGGTCCGGCGATGAGCAGTTCTTC.

J is TRBJ2-7 and V is TRBV6-5; 10 positions match TRBD2. The CDR3 loop spans 15 amino acids. Unmatched junction bases numbered 9, after V lost 4 bases and J lost 6 bases. The V gene's germline CDR1 is MNHEY and CDR2 SVGAGI. Here the CDR3 reads CASSFPSGRYGEQYF. CDR3 DNA: TGTGCCAGCAGTTTTCCTAGCGGGAGATATGGCGAGCAGTACTTC.